Given below is one T cell receptor beta chain in context. This sample stems from a study of cytomegalovirus exposure and HLA in healthy donors. Primers: 60 Vbeta forward and 13 Jbeta reverse. Generated by immunoSEQ multiplex PCR, the TCRdb table keeps only in-frame clones and is missing some. The table records about 150,000 clones, roughly 72% of them present only once. The receptor's source is a man aged 30 to 39 in good health and CMV-seronegative. The sequencing input was PBMCs.

CDR3 in DNA: TGTGCCAGCAGTGCGGTAGCGGGGGAAGGAGAGACCCAGTACTTC. Translation: CASSAVAGEGETQYF. The V gene is TRBV2, the J gene TRBJ2-5; 9 nucleotides align to TRBD2. The V and J ends lost 4 bases and 4 bases, in that order; junction bases with no gene match: 7. This CDR3 comprises 15 residues. Germline V gene sequence: CDR1 SNHLY, CDR2 FYNNEI.